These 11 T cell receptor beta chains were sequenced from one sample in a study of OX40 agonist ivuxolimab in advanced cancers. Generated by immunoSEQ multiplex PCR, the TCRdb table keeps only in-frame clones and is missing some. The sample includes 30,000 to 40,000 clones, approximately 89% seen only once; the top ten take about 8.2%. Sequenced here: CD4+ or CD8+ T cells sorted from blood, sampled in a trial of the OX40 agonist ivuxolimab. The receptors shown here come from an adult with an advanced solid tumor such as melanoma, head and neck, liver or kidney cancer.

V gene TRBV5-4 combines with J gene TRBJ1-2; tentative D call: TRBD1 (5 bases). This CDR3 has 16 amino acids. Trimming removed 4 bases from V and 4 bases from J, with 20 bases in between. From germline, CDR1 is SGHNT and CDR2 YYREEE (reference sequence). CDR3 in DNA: TGTGCCAGCAGCAGCGTTACAGGCGTCCACCTCTATGGCTACACCTTC. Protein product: CASSSVTGVHLYGYTF.

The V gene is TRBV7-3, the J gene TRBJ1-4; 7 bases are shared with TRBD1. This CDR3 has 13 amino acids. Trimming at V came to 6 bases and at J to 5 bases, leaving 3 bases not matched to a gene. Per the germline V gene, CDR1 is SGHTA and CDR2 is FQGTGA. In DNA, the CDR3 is TGTGCCAGCAGTAGGGACAGAAATGAAAAACTGTTTTTT. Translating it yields CASSRDRNEKLFF.

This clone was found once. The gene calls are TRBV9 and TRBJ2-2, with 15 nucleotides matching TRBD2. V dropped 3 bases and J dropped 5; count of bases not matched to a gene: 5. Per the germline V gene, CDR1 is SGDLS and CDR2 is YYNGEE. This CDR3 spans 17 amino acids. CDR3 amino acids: CASSGTSGRAWTGELFF. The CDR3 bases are TGTGCCAGCAGCGGGACTAGCGGGAGGGCTTGGACCGGGGAGCTGTTTTTT.

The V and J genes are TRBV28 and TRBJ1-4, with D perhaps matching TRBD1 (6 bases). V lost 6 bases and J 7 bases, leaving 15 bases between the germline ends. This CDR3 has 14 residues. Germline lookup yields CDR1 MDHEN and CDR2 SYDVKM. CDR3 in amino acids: CASSAYTGSEKLFF. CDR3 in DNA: TGTGCCAGCAGCGCCTATACAGGGTCTGAAAAACTGTTTTTT.

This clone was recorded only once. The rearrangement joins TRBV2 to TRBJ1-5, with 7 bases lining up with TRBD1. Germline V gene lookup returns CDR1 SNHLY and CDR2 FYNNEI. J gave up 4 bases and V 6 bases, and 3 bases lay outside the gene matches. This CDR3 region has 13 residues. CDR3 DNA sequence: TGTGCCAGCAGCGACAGGGAAAATCAGCCCCAGCATTTT. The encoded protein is CASSDRENQPQHF.

The CDR3 loop reads CASSSWEYTEAFF. Here the CDR3 DNA reads TGCGCCAGCAGCTCCTGGGAGTACACTGAAGCTTTCTTT. The chain links TRBV5-1 to TRBJ1-1, with D uncertain. V was shortened by 3 bases and J by 3 bases, with 9 bases between the two germline ends. The CDR3 is 13 residues long. Looked up from germline, CDR1 is SGHRS and CDR2 is YFSETQ.

The CDR3 here is CASSLLGTKNIQYF. The CDR3 DNA reads as TGTGCCAGCAGCTTGTTGGGGACCAAAAACATTCAGTACTTC. The genes are TRBV5-4 and TRBJ2-4; D is uncertain. The CDR3 totals 14 residues. Germline V CDR1 and CDR2: SGHNT, YYREEE (reference sequence). Trimming took 1 base from V and 2 from J, leaving 7 bases between them.

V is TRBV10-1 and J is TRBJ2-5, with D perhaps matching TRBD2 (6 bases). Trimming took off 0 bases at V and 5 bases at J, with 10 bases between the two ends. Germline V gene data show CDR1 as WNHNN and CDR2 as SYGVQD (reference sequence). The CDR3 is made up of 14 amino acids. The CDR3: CASSESGGSETQYF. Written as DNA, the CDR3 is TGCGCCAGCAGTGAGTCAGGAGGGTCCGAGACCCAGTACTTC.

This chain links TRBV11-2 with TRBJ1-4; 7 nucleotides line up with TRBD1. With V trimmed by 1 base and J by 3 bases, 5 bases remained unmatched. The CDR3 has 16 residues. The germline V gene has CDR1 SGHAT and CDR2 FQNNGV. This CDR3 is CASSLGRGPANEKLFF. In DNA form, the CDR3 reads TGTGCCAGCAGCTTAGGGAGGGGGCCTGCTAATGAAAAACTGTTTTTT.

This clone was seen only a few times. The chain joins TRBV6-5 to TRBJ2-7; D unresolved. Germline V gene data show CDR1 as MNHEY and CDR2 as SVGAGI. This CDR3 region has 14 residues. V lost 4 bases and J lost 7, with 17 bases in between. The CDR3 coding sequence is TGTGCCAGCAGTTCCTCTTCGACAATGAGGGAGCAGTACTTC. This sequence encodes CASSSSSTMREQYF.

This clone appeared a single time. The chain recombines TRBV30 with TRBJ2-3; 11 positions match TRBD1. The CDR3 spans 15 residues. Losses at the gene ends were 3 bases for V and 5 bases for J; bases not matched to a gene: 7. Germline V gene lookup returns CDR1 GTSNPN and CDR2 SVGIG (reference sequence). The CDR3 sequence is CAWRDRGLLRDTQYF. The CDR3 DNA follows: TGTGCCTGGAGGGACAGGGGGCTCCTGAGAGATACGCAGTATTTT. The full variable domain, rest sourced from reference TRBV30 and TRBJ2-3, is SQTIHQWPATLVQPVGSPLSLECTVEGTSNPNLYWYRQAAGRGLQLLFYSVGIGQISSEVPQNLSASRPQDRQFILSSKKLLLSDSGFYLCAWRDRGLLRDTQYFGPGTRLTVL.